The T cell receptor beta chain described here comes from a study of blood T cell repertoires in COVID-19. Overall study: Researchers got acute and convalescent COVID-19 samples from the United States, Italy and Spain. PBMCs, B-cell-depleted T cells, or T cells were the source of the cDNA or gDNA that made up the material.

Per the original data handling: It was from reference gene primer amplification that nucleated cell counts were estimated. Generated by immunoSEQ multiplex PCR, the TCRdb table keeps only in-frame clones and is missing some. V and J calls and clone size are copied from that table; D and trimming were computed from the DNA. The data contain some 190,000 clones, 85% to 90% of them singletons. Germline V gene data show CDR1 as LGHDT and CDR2 as YNNKEL (reference sequence). V lost 1 base, J lost 5 bases, and 6 bases lay in between. There are 12 residues in the CDR3. The receptor's source is a man between 18 and 35 years old with active or convalescent COVID-19. Sequencing was done on a sample of peripheral blood. This chain links TRBV3-1 (or the pseudogene TRBV3-2) with TRBJ2-7; D is unresolved. This CDR3 reads CASSQVSHEQYF. The DNA of the CDR3 is TGTGCCAGCAGCCAAGTTAGCCACGAGCAGTACTTC.